The source of this T cell receptor (beta chain) is a study of CD8+ T cells in alopecia areata. Following RNA extraction, reverse transcription yielded cDNA that acted as the sequencing template. The repertoire was sequenced with immunoSEQ multiplex PCR; TCRdb's copy has only in-frame clones and lacks some. The repertoire has 95,000 to 150,000 clones, around 53% of them found once; the top ten carry just over 0.45%. V shed 6 bases, J shed 5 bases, and the junction held 4 bases outside the gene matches. Germline CDR1 is SQVTM and CDR2 is ANQGSEA. This CDR3 has 12 residues. As to treatment: oral pan-JAK inhibitor, 5-10 mg twice daily.

Here the sequenced sample was CD4+ T cells sorted from blood, taken at week 4, from a patient treated with tofacitinib. The clonotype originates from a human donor with alopecia areata. This chain uses TRBV29-1 with TRBJ2-4, with 7 positions matching TRBD2. The DNA of the CDR3 is TGCAGCGTAAGGCTAGCGGAAAACATTCAGTACTTC. Residues: CSVRLAENIQYF.